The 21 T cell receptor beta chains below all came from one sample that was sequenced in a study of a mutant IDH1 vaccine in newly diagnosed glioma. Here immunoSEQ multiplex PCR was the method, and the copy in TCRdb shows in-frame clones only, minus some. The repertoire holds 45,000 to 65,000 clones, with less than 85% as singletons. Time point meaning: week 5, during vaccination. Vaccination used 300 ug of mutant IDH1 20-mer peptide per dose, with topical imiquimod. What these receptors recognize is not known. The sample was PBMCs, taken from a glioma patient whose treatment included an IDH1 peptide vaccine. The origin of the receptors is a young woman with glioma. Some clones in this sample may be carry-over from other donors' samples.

CDR3 sequence reads: CASSTTQYF. Written as DNA, the CDR3 is TGTGCCAGCAGCACGACCCAGTACTTC. The V gene is TRBV7-2, the J gene TRBJ2-5; D not resolved. CDR1 and CDR2 (germline): SGHTA, FQGNSA. The germline V and J ends were trimmed by 5 bases and 7 bases, with 2 bases remaining between them. The CDR3 is 9 amino acids.

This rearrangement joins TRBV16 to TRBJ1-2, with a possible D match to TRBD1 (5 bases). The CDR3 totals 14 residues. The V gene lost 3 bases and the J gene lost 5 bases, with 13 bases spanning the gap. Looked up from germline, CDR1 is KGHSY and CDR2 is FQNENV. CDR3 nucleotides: TGTGCCAGCAGCCACTTCGAGGGGCGGTATGGCTACACCTTC. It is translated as CASSHFEGRYGYTF.

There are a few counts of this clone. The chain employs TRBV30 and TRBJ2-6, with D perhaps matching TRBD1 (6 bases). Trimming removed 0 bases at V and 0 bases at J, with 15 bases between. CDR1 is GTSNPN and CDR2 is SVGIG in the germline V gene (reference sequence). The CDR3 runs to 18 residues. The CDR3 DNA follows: TGTGCCTGGAGTGTACTCTCAGGGGCCTACTCTGGGGCCAACGTCCTGACTTTC. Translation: CAWSVLSGAYSGANVLTF.

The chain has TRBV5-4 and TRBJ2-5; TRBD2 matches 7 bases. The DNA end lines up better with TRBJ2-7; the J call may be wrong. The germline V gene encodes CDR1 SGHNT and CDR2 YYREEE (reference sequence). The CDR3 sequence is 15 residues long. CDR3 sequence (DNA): TGTGCCAGCAGCTCAGTCAGGGAGGGCGCCTACGAGCAGTACTTC. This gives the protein CASSSVREGAYEQYF.

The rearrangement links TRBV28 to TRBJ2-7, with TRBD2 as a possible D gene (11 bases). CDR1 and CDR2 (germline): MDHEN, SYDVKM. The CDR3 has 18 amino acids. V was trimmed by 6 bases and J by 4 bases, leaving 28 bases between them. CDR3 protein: CASSDLTGGLAGGYEQYF. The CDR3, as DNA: TGTGCCAGCAGCGACTTGACAGGGGGCCTAGCGGGAGGATACGAGCAGTACTTC.

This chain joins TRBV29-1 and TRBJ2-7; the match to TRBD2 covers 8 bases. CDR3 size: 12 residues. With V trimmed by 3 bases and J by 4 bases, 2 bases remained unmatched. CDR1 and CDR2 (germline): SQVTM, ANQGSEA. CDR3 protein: CSVEAGGYEQYF. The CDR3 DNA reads TGCAGCGTTGAGGCGGGGGGATACGAGCAGTACTTC.

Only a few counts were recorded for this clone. DNA of the CDR3: TGTGCCAGCAGCTTTGACGATTCTGGCTACACCTTC. Translating gives CASSFDDSGYTF. V and J are TRBV7-9 and TRBJ1-2; unclear D gene. The CDR3 is 12 amino acids. The V end lost 3 bases, the J end lost 7 bases, and 9 bases lay between the germline ends. The germline CDR1 and CDR2 sequences are SEHNR and FQNEAQ (reference sequence).

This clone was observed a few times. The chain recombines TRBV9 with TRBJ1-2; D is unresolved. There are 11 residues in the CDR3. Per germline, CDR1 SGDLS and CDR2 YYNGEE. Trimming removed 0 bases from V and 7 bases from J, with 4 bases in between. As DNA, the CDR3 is TGTGCCAGCAGCGTAGGAGTTGGCTACACCTTC. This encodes CASSVGVGYTF.

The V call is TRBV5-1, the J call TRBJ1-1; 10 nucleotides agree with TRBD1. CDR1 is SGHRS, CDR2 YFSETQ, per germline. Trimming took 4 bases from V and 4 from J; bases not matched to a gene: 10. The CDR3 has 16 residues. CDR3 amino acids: CASSLTPRQGATEAFF. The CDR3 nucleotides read TGCGCCAGCAGCCTGACCCCGCGACAGGGGGCCACTGAAGCTTTCTTT.

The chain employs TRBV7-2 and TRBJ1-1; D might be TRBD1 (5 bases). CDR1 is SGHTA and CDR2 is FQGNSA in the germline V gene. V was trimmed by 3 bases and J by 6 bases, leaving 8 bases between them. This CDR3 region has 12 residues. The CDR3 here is CASSLGVAEAFF. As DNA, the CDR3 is TGTGCCAGCAGCTTGGGGGTCGCTGAAGCTTTCTTT.

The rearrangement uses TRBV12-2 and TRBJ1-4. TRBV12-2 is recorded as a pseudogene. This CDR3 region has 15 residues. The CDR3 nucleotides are TGTGCAAGTCGCTCAGTGCGGGGCTTTAATGAAAAACTGTTTTTT. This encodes CASRSVRGFNEKLFF.

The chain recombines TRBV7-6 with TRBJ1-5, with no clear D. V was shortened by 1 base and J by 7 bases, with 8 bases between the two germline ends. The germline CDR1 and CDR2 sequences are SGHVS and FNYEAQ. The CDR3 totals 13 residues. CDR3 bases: TGTGCCAGCAGCTTAGGGACGGGGCAGCCCCAGCATTTT. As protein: CASSLGTGQPQHF.

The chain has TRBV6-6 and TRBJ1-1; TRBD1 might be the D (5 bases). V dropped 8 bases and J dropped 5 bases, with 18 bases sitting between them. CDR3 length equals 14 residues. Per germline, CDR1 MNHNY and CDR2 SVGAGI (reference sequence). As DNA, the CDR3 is TGTGCCAGCGGACCCCCCAGGGCAGGGACTGAAGCTTTCTTT. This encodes CASGPPRAGTEAFF.

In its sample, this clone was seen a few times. The CDR3 DNA is TGTGCCAGCATCCGGACAGGGGGCCGTAATGAAAAACTGTTTTTT. This translates into CASIRTGGRNEKLFF. The chain uses TRBV6-1 and TRBJ1-4; 11 bases line up with TRBD1. The CDR3 runs 15 residues. Unmatched junction bases numbered 5, after V lost 7 bases and J lost 4 bases. Germline values: CDR1 MNHNS, CDR2 SASEGT.

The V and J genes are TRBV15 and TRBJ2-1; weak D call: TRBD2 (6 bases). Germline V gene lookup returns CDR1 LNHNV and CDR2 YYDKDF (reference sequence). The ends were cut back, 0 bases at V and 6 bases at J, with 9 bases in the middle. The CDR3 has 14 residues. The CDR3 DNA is TGTGCCACCAGCAGAGATCTGGGAGGCAATGAGCAGTTCTTC. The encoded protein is CATSRDLGGNEQFF. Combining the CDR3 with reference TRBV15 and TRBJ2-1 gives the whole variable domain DAMVIQNPRYQVTQFGKPVTLSCSQTLNHNVMYWYQQKSSQAPKLLFHYYDKDFNNEADTPDNFQSRRPNTSFCFLDIRSPGLGDTAMYLCATSRDLGGNEQFFGPGTRLTVL.

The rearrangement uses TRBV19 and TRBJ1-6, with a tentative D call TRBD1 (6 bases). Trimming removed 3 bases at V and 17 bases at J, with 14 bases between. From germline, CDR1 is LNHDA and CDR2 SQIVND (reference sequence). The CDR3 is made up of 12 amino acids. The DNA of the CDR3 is TGTGCCAGTAGTATTACACTCGGGGACATCCACTTT. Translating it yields CASSITLGDIHF.

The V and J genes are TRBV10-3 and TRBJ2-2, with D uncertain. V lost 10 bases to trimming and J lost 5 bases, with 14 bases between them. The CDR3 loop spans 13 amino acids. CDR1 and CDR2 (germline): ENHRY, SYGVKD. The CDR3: CATADPGTGELFF. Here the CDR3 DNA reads TGTGCCACCGCCGACCCCGGGACCGGGGAGCTGTTTTTT.

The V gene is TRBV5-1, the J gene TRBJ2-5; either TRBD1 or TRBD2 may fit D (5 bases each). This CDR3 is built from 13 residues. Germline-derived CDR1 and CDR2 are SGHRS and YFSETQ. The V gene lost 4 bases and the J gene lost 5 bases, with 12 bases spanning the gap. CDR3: CASSPPGLETQYF. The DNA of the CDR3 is TGCGCCAGCAGCCCCCCGGGGCTCGAGACCCAGTACTTC. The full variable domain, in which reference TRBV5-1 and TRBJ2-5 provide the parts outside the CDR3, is KAGVTQTPRYLIKTRGQQVTLSCSPISGHRSVSWYQQTPGQGLQFLFEYFSETQRNKGNFPGRFSGRQFSNSRSEMNVSTLELGDSALYLCASSPPGLETQYFGPGTRLLVL.

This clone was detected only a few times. CDR3 coding DNA: TGTGCCATCAGCTCACCGGGACAGGGCCTAAATCAGCCCCAGCATTTT. This sequence encodes CAISSPGQGLNQPQHF. The V and J genes are TRBV10-3 and TRBJ1-5; TRBD1 aligns across 9 bases. The V gene end was trimmed by 6 bases and the J gene end by 4 bases; junction bases not matched to a gene: 10. This CDR3 spans 16 amino acids. Germline V gene sequence: CDR1 ENHRY, CDR2 SYGVKD.

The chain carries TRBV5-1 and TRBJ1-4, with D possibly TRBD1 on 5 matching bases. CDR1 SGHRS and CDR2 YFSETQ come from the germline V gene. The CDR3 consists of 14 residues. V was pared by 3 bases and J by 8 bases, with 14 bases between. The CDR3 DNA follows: TGCGCCAGCAGCTACGACAGCGGGGCCGAAAAACTGTTTTTT. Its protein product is CASSYDSGAEKLFF. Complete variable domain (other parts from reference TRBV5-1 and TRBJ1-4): KAGVTQTPRYLIKTRGQQVTLSCSPISGHRSVSWYQQTPGQGLQFLFEYFSETQRNKGNFPGRFSGRQFSNSRSEMNVSTLELGDSALYLCASSYDSGAEKLFFGSGTQLSVL.

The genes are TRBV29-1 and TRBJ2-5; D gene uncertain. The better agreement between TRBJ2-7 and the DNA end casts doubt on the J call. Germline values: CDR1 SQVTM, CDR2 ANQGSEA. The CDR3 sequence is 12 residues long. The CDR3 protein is CSVERDSYEQYF. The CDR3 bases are TGCAGCGTTGAAAGGGACTCCTACGAGCAGTACTTC.